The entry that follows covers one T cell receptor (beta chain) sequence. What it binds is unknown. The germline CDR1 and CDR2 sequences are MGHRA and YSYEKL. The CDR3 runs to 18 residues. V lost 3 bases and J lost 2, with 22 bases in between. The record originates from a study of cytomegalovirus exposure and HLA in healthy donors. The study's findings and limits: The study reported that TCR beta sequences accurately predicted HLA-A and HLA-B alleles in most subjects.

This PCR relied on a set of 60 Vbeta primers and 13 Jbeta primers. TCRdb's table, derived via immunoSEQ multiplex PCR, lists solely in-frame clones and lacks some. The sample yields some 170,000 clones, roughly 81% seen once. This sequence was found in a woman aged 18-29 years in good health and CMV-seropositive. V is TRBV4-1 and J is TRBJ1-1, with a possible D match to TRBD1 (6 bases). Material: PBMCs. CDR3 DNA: TGCGCCAGCAGCCAGGCACCGGACAGTTTCCCCTTTAACACTGAAGCTTTCTTT. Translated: CASSQAPDSFPFNTEAFF.